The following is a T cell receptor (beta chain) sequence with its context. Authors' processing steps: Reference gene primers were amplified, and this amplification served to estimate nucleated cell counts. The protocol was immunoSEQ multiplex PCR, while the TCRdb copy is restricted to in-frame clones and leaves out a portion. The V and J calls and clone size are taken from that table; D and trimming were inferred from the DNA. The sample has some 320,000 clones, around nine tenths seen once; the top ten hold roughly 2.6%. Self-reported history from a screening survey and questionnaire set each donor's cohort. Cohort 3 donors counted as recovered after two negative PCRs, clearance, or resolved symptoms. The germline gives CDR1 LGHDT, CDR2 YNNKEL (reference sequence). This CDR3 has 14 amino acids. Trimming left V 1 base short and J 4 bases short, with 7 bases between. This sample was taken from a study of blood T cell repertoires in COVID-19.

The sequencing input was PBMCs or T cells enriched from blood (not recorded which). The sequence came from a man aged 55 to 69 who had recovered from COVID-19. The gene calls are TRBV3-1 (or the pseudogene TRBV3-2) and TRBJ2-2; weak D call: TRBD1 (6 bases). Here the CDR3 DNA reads TGTGCCAGCAGCCAAGGCAGGGGCACCGGGGAGCTGTTTTTT. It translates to CASSQGRGTGELFF.